This is a list of T cell receptor beta chains from one sample in a study of CXCR3-negative and CXCR3-positive naive CD8 T cells. TCRdb reanalyzed the 5' RACE reads, giving one entry per CDR3 protein sequence and no DNA. The clone table shows tens of thousands of distinct CDR3 sequences, with the ten largest holding about 4%. The sample taken for sequencing was naive CXCR3- CD8+ T cells from blood. The source is a human donor in good health. Some clones in this sample may be carry-over from other donors' samples. Both conserved end residues are part of each CDR3. Rows may omit the clone size; those that give it use once, few, many or a size class.

size	V	J	CDR3
-	TRBV9	TRBJ1-2	CASSLKDRANYGYTF
medium-sized	TRBV7-3	TRBJ2-3	CASSTQGGTQYF
-	TRBV29-1	TRBJ2-7	CSGVTGTYEQYF
-	TRBV29-1	TRBJ1-2	CSVEDALTGDYGYTF
-	TRBV27	TRBJ2-1	CASRPSGGAVGDEQFF
-	TRBV5-1	TRBJ2-5	CASSLVESQETQYF
-	TRBV7-9	TRBJ2-1	CASSQQTGDRHNEQFF
-	TRBV19	TRBJ2-3	CASSTQITDTQYF
medium-sized	TRBV28	TRBJ2-3	CASSFTGGTDTQYF
-	TRBV12-3/TRBV12-4	TRBJ2-2	CASSGTGLIVGANTGELFF